Sequencing of this TCR beta chain was carried out in a study of blood T cell repertoires in COVID-19. Only in-frame clones appear in the TCRdb table, and some are missing; sequencing was by immunoSEQ multiplex PCR. The sample carries about 280,000 clones, around 85% recorded once. Germline CDR1 and CDR2: MRHNA and SNTAGT. The CDR3 is 15 residues long. Unmatched junction bases numbered 6, after V lost 4 bases and J lost 4 bases. Sequencing was performed on peripheral blood. The chain recombines TRBV6-4 with TRBJ2-1; TRBD2 aligns across 8 bases. The TCR sequence derives from a woman aged 30 to 39 who had recovered from COVID-19. The CDR3 coding sequence is TGTGCCAGCAGTGCGGGACTAGGAGGGTACAATGAGCAGTTCTTC. Translating it yields CASSAGLGGYNEQFF.